Listed below are T cell receptor beta chains from one sample, sequenced in a study of CD8+ T cells in alopecia areata. Sequenced by immunoSEQ multiplex PCR; TCRdb stores in-frame clones only, minus some. The sample yields about 64,000 clones, around 45% seen once. This specimen was CD8+ T cells sorted from blood, taken around week 37, from a patient treated with tofacitinib. These TCRs come from a human donor with alopecia areata. Both conserved end residues are part of each CDR3. A D gene is named only where the DNA matches it firmly. Clone size is stated in some rows and not others, as once, few, many or a class when expanded.

D	V	J	size	DNA	CDR3
.	TRBV9	TRBJ1-2	.	TGTGCCAGCAGCGTAGGGGCATCAGGGCAGGTCCAAGATGGCTACACCTTC	CASSVGASGQVQDGYTF
.	TRBV2	TRBJ2-1	.	TGTGCCAGCAAAGCGAATGAGCAGTTCTTC	CASKANEQFF
.	TRBV18	TRBJ2-7	.	TGTGCCAGCTCACCTTCCTTAGCGGACCCCTCCTACGAGCAGTACTTC	CASSPSLADPSYEQYF
TRBD2	TRBV7-2	TRBJ2-7	few	TGTGCCAGCAGCTTAGATCGGAGCGGGAGAGGGGTGTACGAGCAGTACTTC	CASSLDRSGRGVYEQYF
TRBD1	TRBV29-1	TRBJ2-7	.	TGCAGCGTGGGGACAGGCTCCTACGAGCAGTACTTC	CSVGTGSYEQYF
.	TRBV7-2	TRBJ2-5	few	TGTGCCAGCAGCCCCAACAGGGTCGAGACCCAGTACTTC	CASSPNRVETQYF
.	TRBV5-1	TRBJ2-5	.	TGCGCCAGCAGCTTCTTGAACAGCCGAGAGACCCAGTACTTC	CASSFLNSRETQYF
.	TRBV4-2	TRBJ2-7	.	TGTGCCAGCAGCCATCCAGGAGGGTGGGGAGAGCAGTACTTC	CASSHPGGWGEQYF
TRBD2	TRBV14	TRBJ2-5	medium-sized	TGTGCCAGCAGCCCTCTACTAGCGCTCCAAGAGACCCAGTACTTC	CASSPLLALQETQYF
.	TRBV7-8	TRBJ2-7	.	TGTGCCAGCAGCACCCCCGACAGTTACTATTTCTCCTACGAGCAGTACTTC	CASSTPDSYYFSYEQYF
TRBD2	TRBV7-9	TRBJ2-1	few	TGTGCCAGCAGCCGCTTTAGCGGGAGGGCCTTTTCTAGTGAGCAGTTCTTC	CASSRFSGRAFSSEQFF
TRBD2	TRBV9	TRBJ2-7	.	TGTGCCAGCAGCCCGGGACTAGCGGGGGCCTACGAGCAGTACTTC	CASSPGLAGAYEQYF
TRBD2	TRBV4-2	TRBJ2-7	.	TGTGCCAGCAGCCAAGGAGCGGGAGCGGACTACGAGCAGTACTTC	CASSQGAGADYEQYF
.	TRBV11-2	TRBJ1-2	.	TGTGCCAGCAGCTCCGGAGGGGCAAACTATGGCTACACCTTC	CASSSGGANYGYTF
.	TRBV5-1	TRBJ2-5	.	TGCGCCAGCAGCTTGGCCCGCCTTGAGGAGACCCAGTACTTC	CASSLARLEETQYF
TRBD2	TRBV2	TRBJ2-3	few	TGTGCCAACCTAGCGGGAAGCACAGATACGCAGTATTTT	CANLAGSTDTQYF
.	TRBV29-1	TRBJ2-1	.	TGCAGCGTGACAGAGGCTTACAATGAGCAGTTCTTC	CSVTEAYNEQFF
.	TRBV7-9	TRBJ2-3	.	TGTGCCAGCAGCCCGGGGTGGGGCCGCACAGATACGCAGTATTTT	CASSPGWGRTDTQYF
TRBD1	TRBV15	TRBJ1-2	.	TGTGCCACCAGCACTGAGACAGGGCCCAGGGATGGCTACACCTTC	CATSTETGPRDGYTF
.	TRBV6-5	TRBJ1-4	many	TGTGCCAGCAGGCGTAAAATTTCAACTAATGAAAAACTGTTTTTT	CASRRKISTNEKLFF
.	TRBV29-1	TRBJ1-2	few	TGCAGCGTTGAAGGGAACAAAGGCTACACCTTC	CSVEGNKGYTF
.	TRBV9	TRBJ2-2	few	TGTGCCAGCAGCGTAGAGGGACAATTCCCCGGGGAGCTGTTTTTT	CASSVEGQFPGELFF
.	TRBV29-1	TRBJ1-2	few	TGCAGCGTTCGATCAGGTGGCTATGGCTACACCTTC	CSVRSGGYGYTF
.	TRBV27	TRBJ2-5	few	TGTGCCAGCAGTTTATTCGGGACCCAGTACTTC	CASSLFGTQYF
TRBD1	TRBV9	TRBJ1-1	.	TGTGCCAGCAGCACCCGGGACAGGGATACTGAAGCTTTCTTT	CASSTRDRDTEAFF
.	TRBV7-9	TRBJ1-1	.	TGTGCCAGCACCTATTTAAACGCTGAAGCTTTCTTT	CASTYLNAEAFF
.	TRBV30	TRBJ2-1	.	TGTGCCTGGAGTGCAGAGCTGAATGAGCAGTTCTTC	CAWSAELNEQFF
.	TRBV29-1	TRBJ1-5	few	TGCAGCGTTGCGGTAGGGTTAAATCAGCCCCAGCATTTT	CSVAVGLNQPQHF
.	TRBV2	TRBJ1-3	.	TGTGCCAGCAAAGAGGGAACCAACTCTGGAAACACCATATATTTT	CASKEGTNSGNTIYF
.	TRBV28	TRBJ2-4	.	TGTGCCAGCAGTTTGATGGCAGGGGGGAACATTCAGTACTTC	CASSLMAGGNIQYF
.	TRBV9	TRBJ2-3	few	TGTGCCAGCAGCGTAGCTTACGGAACAGATACGCAGTATTTT	CASSVAYGTDTQYF
.	TRBV27	TRBJ1-2	few	TGTGCCAGCAGTTTAGCAAATAACTATGGCTACACCTTC	CASSLANNYGYTF
TRBD2	TRBV29-1	TRBJ2-1	.	TGCAGCGTCGGACTAGAAGGGAGCAATGAGCAGTTCTTC	CSVGLEGSNEQFF
TRBD2	TRBV2	TRBJ2-7	.	TGTGCCAGCAAAGTCTTCCCCGGACTAGCGTACGAGCAGTACTTC	CASKVFPGLAYEQYF
.	TRBV6-5	TRBJ1-1	.	TGTGCCAGCAGTCCCGGACAGTACACTGAAGCTTTCTTT	CASSPGQYTEAFF
TRBD2	TRBV6-4	TRBJ2-1	.	TGTGCCAGCAGTGACTCGACTAGCGGGAGCAATGAGCAGTTCTTC	CASSDSTSGSNEQFF
.	TRBV29-1	TRBJ2-3	.	TGCAGCGTTGCAGCGAGCCCTAGCACAGATACGCAGTATTTT	CSVAASPSTDTQYF
.	TRBV7-9	TRBJ1-1	few	TGTGCCAGCAGCTCGACGATTACTGAAGCTTTCTTT	CASSSTITEAFF
TRBD2	TRBV4-1	TRBJ2-2	.	TGCGCCAGCAGCCAAGTAGCGGGAGCGGGCACCGGGGAGCTGTTTTTT	CASSQVAGAGTGELFF
.	TRBV7-9	TRBJ2-6	.	TGTGCCAGCAGCTTAGTGGACAGGGCCAACGTCCTGACTTTC	CASSLVDRANVLTF
.	TRBV19	TRBJ2-3	.	TGTGCCACCCTGAGGGGAGATACGCAGTATTTT	CATLRGDTQYF
TRBD1	TRBV15	TRBJ1-2	.	TGTGCCACCAGCAGGGATCTAACAGGGGATGGCTACACCTTC	CATSRDLTGDGYTF
.	TRBV7-9	TRBJ2-7	once	TGTGCCAGCAGCCCCCGCGGGACTCAGGGCACCTACGAGCAGTACTTC	CASSPRGTQGTYEQYF